What follows describes a single TCR beta chain. Its antigen is unknown. The data belong to a study of chemoradiotherapy in HPV16-positive cancers. General observations from the study: Candidate HPV-specific clones and E7-related TCR motifs grew in tumor during treatment.

This CDR3 contains 11 residues. The V end lost 4 bases, the J end lost 8 bases, and 8 bases lay between the germline ends. The V gene's germline CDR1 is SEHNR and CDR2 FQNEAQ (reference sequence). TCRdb's copy holds only in-frame clones and misses some; the assay was immunoSEQ multiplex PCR. The data show fewer than 9,500 clones, about 88% seen once. The TCR comes from a human donor with HPV-associated anogenital cancer. Sample: tumor tissue, taken from a patient who underwent chemoradiotherapy. The chain recombines TRBV7-9 with TRBJ1-2, with D unclear. The CDR3 protein is CASSWTEGYTF. The DNA of the CDR3 is TGTGCCAGCAGCTGGACGGAGGGCTACACCTTC.